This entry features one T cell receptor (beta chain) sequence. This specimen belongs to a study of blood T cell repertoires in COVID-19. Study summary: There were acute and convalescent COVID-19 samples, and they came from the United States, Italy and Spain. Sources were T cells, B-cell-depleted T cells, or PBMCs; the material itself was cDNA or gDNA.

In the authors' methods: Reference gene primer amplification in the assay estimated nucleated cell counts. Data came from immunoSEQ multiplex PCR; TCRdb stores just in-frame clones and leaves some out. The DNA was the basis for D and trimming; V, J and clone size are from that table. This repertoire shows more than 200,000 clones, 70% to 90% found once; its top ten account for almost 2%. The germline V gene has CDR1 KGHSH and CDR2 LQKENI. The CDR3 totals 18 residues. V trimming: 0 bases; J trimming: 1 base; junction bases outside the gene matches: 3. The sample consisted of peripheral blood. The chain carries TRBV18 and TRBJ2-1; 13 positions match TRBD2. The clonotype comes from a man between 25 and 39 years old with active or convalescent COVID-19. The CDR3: CASSPPTTSGGSYNEQFF. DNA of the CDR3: TGTGCCAGCTCACCACCGACGACTAGCGGGGGGTCCTACAATGAGCAGTTCTTC.